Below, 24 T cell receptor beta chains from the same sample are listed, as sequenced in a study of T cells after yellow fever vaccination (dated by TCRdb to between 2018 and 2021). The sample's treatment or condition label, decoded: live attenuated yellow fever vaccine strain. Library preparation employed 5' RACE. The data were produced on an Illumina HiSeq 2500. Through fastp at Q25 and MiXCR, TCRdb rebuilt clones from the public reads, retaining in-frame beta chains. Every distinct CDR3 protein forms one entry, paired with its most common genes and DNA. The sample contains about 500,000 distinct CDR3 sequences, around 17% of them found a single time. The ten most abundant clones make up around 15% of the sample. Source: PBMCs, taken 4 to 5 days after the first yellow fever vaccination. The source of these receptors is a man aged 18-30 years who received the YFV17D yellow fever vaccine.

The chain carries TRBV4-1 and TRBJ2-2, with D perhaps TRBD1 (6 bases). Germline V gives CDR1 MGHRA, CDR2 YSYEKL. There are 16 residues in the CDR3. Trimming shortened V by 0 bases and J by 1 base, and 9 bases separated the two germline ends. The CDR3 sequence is CASSQEKQGNTGELFF. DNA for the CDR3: TGCGCCAGCAGCCAAGAAAAACAGGGGAACACCGGGGAGCTGTTTTTT.

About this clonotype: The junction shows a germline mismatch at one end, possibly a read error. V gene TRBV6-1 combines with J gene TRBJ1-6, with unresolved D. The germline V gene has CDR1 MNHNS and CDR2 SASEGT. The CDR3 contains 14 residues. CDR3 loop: CASREGGSNSPLHF. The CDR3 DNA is TGTGCCAGCAGAGAAGGAGGGAGCAATTCACCCCTCCACTTT.

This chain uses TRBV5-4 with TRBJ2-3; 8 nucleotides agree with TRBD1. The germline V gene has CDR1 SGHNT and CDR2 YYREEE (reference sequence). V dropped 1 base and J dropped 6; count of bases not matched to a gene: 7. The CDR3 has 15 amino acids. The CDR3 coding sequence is TGTGCCAGCAGCTTGTCCAGGGGGCCCTTCGATACGCAGTATTTT. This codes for CASSLSRGPFDTQYF. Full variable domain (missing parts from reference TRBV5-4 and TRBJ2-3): ETGVTQSPTHLIKTRGQQVTLRCSSQSGHNTVSWYQQALGQGPQFIFQYYREEENGRGNFPPRFSGLQFPNYSSELNVNALELDDSALYLCASSLSRGPFDTQYFGPGTRLTVL.

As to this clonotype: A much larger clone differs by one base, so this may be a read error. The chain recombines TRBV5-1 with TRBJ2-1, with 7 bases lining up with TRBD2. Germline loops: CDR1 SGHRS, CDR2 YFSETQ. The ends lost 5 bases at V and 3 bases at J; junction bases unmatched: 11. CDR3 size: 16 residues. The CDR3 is CASSTGEGLFYNEQFF. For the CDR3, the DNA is TGCGCCAGCAGTACGGGGGAGGGATTGTTCTACAATGAGCAGTTCTTC.

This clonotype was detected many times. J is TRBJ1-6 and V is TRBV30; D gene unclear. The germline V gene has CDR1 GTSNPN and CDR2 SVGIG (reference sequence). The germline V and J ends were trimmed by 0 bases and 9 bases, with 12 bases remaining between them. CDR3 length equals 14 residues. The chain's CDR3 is CAWSVRASGSPLHF. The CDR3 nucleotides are TGTGCCTGGAGTGTACGGGCGAGCGGTTCACCCCTCCACTTT.

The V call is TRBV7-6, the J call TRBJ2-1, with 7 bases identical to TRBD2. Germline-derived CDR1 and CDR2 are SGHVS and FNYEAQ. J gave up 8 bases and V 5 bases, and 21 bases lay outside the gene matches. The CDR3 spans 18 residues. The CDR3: CASSRLLGSSGLLDEQFF. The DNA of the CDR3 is TGTGCCAGCAGCCGACTATTGGGCTCTAGCGGACTTTTGGATGAGCAGTTCTTC.

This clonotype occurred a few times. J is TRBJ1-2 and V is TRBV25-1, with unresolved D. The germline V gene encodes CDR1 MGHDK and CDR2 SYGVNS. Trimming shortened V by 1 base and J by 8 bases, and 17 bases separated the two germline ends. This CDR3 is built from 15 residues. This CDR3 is CASSEFGGFRPGYTF. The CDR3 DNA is TGTGCCAGCAGTGAATTTGGCGGTTTTCGCCCCGGCTACACCTTC.

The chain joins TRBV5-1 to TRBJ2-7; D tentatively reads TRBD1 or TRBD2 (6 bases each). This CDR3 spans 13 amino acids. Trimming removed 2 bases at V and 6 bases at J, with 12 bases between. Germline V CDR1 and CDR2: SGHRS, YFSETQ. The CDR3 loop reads CASSFKGEAEQYV. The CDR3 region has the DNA TGCGCCAGCAGCTTTAAGGGGGAGGCCGAGCAGTACGTC.

The CDR3 loop reads CASSQRRDFGRQPQHF. The CDR3 DNA reads TGTGCCAGCAGCCAACGCAGGGATTTCGGGCGTCAGCCCCAGCATTTT. The V gene is TRBV7-8, the J gene TRBJ1-5; perhaps TRBD1 as D (5 bases). V was cut by 5 bases and J by 6 bases, with 20 bases left in between. The CDR3 covers 16 residues. Germline CDR1 reads SGHVS; CDR2 reads FQNEAQ.

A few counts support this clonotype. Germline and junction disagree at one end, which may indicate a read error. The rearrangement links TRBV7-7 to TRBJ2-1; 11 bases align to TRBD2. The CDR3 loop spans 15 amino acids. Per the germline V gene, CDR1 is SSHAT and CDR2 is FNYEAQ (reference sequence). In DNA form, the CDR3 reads TGTGCTAGCAGCTTAGGGACTAGCGGAACCAATGAGCAGTTCTTC. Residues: CASSLGTSGTNEQFF.

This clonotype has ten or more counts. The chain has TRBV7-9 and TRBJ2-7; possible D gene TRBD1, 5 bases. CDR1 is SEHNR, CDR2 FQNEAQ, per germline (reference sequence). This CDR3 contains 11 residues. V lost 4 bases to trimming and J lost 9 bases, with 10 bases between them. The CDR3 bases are TGTGCCAGCAGCTCAGGGTTCGGGCAGTACGTC. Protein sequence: CASSSGFGQYV.

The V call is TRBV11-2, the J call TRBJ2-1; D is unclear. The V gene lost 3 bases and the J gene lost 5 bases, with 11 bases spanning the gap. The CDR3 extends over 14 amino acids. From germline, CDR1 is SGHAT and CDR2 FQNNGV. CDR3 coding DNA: TGTGCCAGCAGCTTTTCCCCCGAAGACAATGAGCAGTTCTTC. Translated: CASSFSPEDNEQFF.

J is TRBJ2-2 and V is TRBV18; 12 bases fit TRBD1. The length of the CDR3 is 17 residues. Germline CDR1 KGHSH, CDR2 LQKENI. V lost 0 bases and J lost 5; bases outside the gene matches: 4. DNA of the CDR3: TGTGCCAGCTCACCACCCGGGACAGGGGGCGCAACCGGGGAGCTGTTTTTT. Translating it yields CASSPPGTGGATGELFF.

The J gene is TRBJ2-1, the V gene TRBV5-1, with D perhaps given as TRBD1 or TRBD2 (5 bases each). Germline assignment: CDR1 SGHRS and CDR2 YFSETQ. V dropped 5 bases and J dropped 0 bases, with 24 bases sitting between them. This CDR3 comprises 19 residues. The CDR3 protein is CASSTTGTGTRASYNEQFF. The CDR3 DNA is TGCGCCAGCAGTACTACCGGGACCGGGACGAGGGCCTCCTACAATGAGCAGTTCTTC.

This chain's CDR3 is CASSLGVAIYNEQFF. The DNA of the CDR3 is TGTGCCAGCAGCTTAGGGGTAGCGATCTACAATGAGCAGTTCTTC. The chain joins TRBV11-3 to TRBJ2-1, with a tentative D call TRBD2 (5 bases). This CDR3 has 15 amino acids. Trimming took off 1 base at V and 3 bases at J, with 10 bases between the two ends. Looked up from germline, CDR1 is SGHNT and CDR2 is YENEEA.

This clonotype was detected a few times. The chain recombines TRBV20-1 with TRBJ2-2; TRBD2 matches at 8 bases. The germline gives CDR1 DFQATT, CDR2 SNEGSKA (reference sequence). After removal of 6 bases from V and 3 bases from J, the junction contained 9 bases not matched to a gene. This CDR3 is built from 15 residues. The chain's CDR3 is CSALGGGYDTGELFF. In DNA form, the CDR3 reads TGCAGTGCCCTCGGGGGGGGCTACGACACCGGGGAGCTGTTTTTT.

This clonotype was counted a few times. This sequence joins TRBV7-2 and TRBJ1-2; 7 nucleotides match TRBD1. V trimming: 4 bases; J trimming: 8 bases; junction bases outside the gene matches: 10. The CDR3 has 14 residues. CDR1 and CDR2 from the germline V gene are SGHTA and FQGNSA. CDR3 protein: CASSSQRDSGGYTF. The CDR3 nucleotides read TGTGCCAGCAGCTCCCAACGGGACAGCGGGGGCTACACCTTC.

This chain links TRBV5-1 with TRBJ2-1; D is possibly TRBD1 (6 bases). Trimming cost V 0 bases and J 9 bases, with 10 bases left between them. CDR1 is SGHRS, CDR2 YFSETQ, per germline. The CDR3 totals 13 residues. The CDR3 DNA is TGCGCCAGCAGCTTGGGGACAGCCTTTGAGCAGTTCTTC. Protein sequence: CASSLGTAFEQFF. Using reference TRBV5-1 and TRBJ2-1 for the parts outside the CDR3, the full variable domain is KAGVTQTPRYLIKTRGQQVTLSCSPISGHRSVSWYQQTPGQGLQFLFEYFSETQRNKGNFPGRFSGRQFSNSRSEMNVSTLELGDSALYLCASSLGTAFEQFFGPGTRLTVL.

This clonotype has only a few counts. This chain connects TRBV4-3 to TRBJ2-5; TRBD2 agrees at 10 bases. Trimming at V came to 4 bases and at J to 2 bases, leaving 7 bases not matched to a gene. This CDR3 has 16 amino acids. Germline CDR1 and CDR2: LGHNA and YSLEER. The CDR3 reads CASSRGAGGPQETQYF. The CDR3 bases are TGCGCCAGCAGCCGGGGAGCGGGGGGGCCTCAAGAGACCCAGTACTTC.

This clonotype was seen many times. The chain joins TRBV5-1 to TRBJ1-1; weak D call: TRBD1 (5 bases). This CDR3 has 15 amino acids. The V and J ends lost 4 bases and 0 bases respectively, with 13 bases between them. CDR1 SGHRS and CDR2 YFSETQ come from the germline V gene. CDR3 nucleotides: TGCGCCAGCAGCCTGAGACAGCTCATGAACACTGAAGCTTTCTTT. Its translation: CASSLRQLMNTEAFF. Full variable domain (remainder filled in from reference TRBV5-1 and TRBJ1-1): KAGVTQTPRYLIKTRGQQVTLSCSPISGHRSVSWYQQTPGQGLQFLFEYFSETQRNKGNFPGRFSGRQFSNSRSEMNVSTLELGDSALYLCASSLRQLMNTEAFFGQGTRLTVV.

For the CDR3, the DNA is TGTGCCAGCAGCTTAACCGGGACTACAGGGGGTCGGGGGGCAGCTTTCTTT. Translation gives CASSLTGTTGGRGAAFF. The rearrangement uses TRBV7-3 and TRBJ1-1; TRBD1 agrees at 8 bases. Germline lookup yields CDR1 SGHTA and CDR2 FQGTGA. J lost 10 bases, V lost 0 bases, and 16 bases had no gene match. This CDR3 has 17 amino acids. Drawing the rest from reference TRBV7-3 and TRBJ1-1, the complete variable domain is GAGVSQTPSNKVTEKGKYVELRCDPISGHTALYWYRQSLGQGPEFLIYFQGTGAADDSGLPNDRFFAVRPEGSVSTLKIQRTERGDSAVYLCASSLTGTTGGRGAAFFGQGTRLTVV.

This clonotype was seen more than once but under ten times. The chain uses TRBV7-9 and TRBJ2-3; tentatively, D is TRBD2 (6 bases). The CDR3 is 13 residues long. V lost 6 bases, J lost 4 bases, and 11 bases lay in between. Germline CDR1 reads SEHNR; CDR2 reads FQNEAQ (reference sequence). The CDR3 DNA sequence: TGTGCCAGCAGTGGGACTGGGGCAGATACGCAGTATTTT. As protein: CASSGTGADTQYF.

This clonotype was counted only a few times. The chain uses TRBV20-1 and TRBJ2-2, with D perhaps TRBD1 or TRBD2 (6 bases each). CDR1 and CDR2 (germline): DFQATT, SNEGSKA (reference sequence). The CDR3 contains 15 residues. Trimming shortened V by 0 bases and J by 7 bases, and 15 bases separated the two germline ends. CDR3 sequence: CSARDLGGPIGELFF. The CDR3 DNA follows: TGCAGTGCTAGAGATCTAGGGGGGCCGATCGGGGAGCTGTTTTTT.

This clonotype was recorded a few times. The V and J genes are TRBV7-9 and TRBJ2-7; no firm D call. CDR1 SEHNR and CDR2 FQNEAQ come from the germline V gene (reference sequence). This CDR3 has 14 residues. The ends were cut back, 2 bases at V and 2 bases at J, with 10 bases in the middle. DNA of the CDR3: TGTGCCAGCAGCTTATCCGCAACAGCCTACGAGCAGTACGTC. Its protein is CASSLSATAYEQYV.